These 5 T cell receptor beta chains were sequenced from one sample in a study of T-cell memory formation after mild COVID-19. TCRdb independently ran MiXCR on the 5' RACE reads; one entry per CDR3 protein. Here the sample spans 550,000 to 650,000 distinct CDR3 sequences, around 15% being singletons. The source material was PBMCs or a T cell subset sorted from them (not recorded which). The receptor source for this set is an adult woman who had mild COVID-19 (a few samples of this study predate the infection). Cell type and time point are not known.

J is TRBJ2-1 and V is TRBV9; TRBD2 is a possible D gene (6 bases). This CDR3 is 17 amino acids long. Trimming shortened V by 0 bases and J by 0 bases, and 13 bases separated the two germline ends. CDR1 and CDR2 from the germline V gene are SGDLS and YYNGEE. In DNA form, the CDR3 reads TGTGCCAGCAGCGTAGGAGGCGGGGCGGGCTCCTACAATGAGCAGTTCTTC. This codes for CASSVGGGAGSYNEQFF.

The chain combines TRBV18 with TRBJ2-5, with a weak D call TRBD1 (5 bases). V dropped 1 base and J dropped 5 bases, with 11 bases sitting between them. This CDR3 region has 14 residues. Germline V gives CDR1 KGHSH, CDR2 LQKENI. The CDR3 DNA reads as TGTGCCAGCTCACCACTCTCCAGGGCGGAGACCCAGTACTTC. Its protein product is CASSPLSRAETQYF.

CDR3 sequence (DNA): TGTGCCAGCAGTCTCGGGACACGGGGCGGGGAGCTGTTTTTT. Its translation: CASSLGTRGGELFF. V usage is TRBV12-3 or TRBV12-4 and J usage is TRBJ2-2; D might be TRBD1 (6 bases). V lost 5 bases and J 7 bases, leaving 14 bases between the germline ends. The CDR3 consists of 14 residues.

CDR3 sequence: CSVEDFGTTNYGYTF. The CDR3, as DNA: TGCAGCGTTGAAGATTTTGGGACCACTAACTATGGCTACACCTTC. The chain links TRBV29-1 to TRBJ1-2, with D possibly being TRBD1 (5 bases). V lost 0 bases and J lost 0, with 11 bases in between. Germline CDR1 reads SQVTM; CDR2 reads ANQGSEA. This CDR3 has 15 amino acids.

The chain uses TRBV7-9 and TRBJ2-7, with D perhaps matching TRBD2 (5 bases). V lost 3 bases to trimming and J lost 6 bases, with 12 bases between them. Germline CDR1 reads SEHNR; CDR2 reads FQNEAQ (reference sequence). The CDR3 loop spans 13 amino acids. The CDR3 here is CASSFPGKREQYF. The DNA of the CDR3 is TGTGCCAGCAGCTTTCCCGGGAAGCGCGAGCAGTACTTC.